The following is a T cell receptor delta chain sequence with its context. This sample is drawn from a study of gamma-delta chains in newborns, infants, children. At the level of the study: Polyclonal expansion of innate γδ T cells after birth follows microbial exposure.

With CATT, TCRdb re-called clones from the reads. The table has 14,000 to 15,000 delta-chain clones, less than 9.5% seen once; the top ten hold 20% to 25%. This CDR3 spans 19 amino acids. Looked up from germline, CDR1 is GEAIGNYY and CDR2 is EKD. Trimming took 0 bases from V and 0 from J; bases not matched to a gene: 7. The chain joins TRDV2 to TRDJ3; TRDD3 aligns across 7 bases. The material sequenced was blood. The clonotype was recovered from a child who was a newborn, infant or young child, either healthy, febrile or measles-vaccinated (not recorded which). The CDR3: CACDTVQGDGSWDTRQMFF. CDR3 sequence (DNA): TGTGCCTGTGACACCGTCCAGGGGGATGGCTCCTGGGACACCCGACAGATGTTTTTC.